Presented here are 17 T cell receptor beta chains from one specimen sequenced in a study of low-dose radiotherapy and immunotherapy resistance in tumors. TRAV and TRBV primers primed cDNA for both TCRalpha and TCRbeta. Amplification, which lasted roughly 22 PCR cycles, used a constant-region primer and V-primer adapter to amplify TCRs. MiXCR, run by TCRdb on the reads, gives a single entry per CDR3 protein. The sample lists tens of thousands of distinct CDR3 sequences, roughly a sixth seen once, with approximately 2.8% in the top ten. The sample's time point: before trial treatment. The material was PBMCs, obtained before treatment. Receptor source: a male donor with prostate cancer.

By share of the sample, this clonotype is medium-sized. J is TRBJ2-5 and V is TRBV30, with 8 bases matching TRBD1. Trimming at V came to 5 bases and at J to 4 bases, leaving 3 bases not matched to a gene. The germline V gene has CDR1 GTSNPN and CDR2 SVGIG (reference sequence). There are 12 residues in the CDR3. The CDR3: CAWHQGAETQYF. The CDR3 DNA reads as TGTGCCTGGCACCAGGGGGCAGAGACCCAGTACTTC.

The table lists this clonotype with many counts. The chain combines TRBV4-2 with TRBJ2-4; D is ambiguous. The length of the CDR3 is 16 residues. Germline V CDR1 and CDR2: LGHNA, YNFKEQ. V was cut by 0 bases and J by 0 bases, with 9 bases left in between. The CDR3 loop is CASSQDKGVAKNIQYF. CDR3 bases: TGTGCCAGCAGCCAAGATAAAGGAGTAGCCAAAAACATTCAGTACTTC.

This clonotype was recorded many times. The genes are TRBV12-3 or TRBV12-4 and TRBJ2-2, with TRBD2 as a possible D gene (5 bases). The germline V and J ends were trimmed by 7 bases and 5 bases, with 17 bases remaining between them. CDR3 size: 15 residues. In DNA form, the CDR3 reads TGTGCCAGCACTTCGGGGTGGCCCACTACCGGGGAGCTGTTTTTT. As protein: CASTSGWPTTGELFF.

Note on this clonotype: This likely traces to a read error, being one base from a far larger clone. The J gene is TRBJ1-5, the V gene TRBV6-1, with D tentatively TRBD1 (6 bases). Germline CDR1 reads MNHNS; CDR2 reads SASEGT. With 6 bases removed from V and 5 bases from J, the gap between germline ends came to 17 bases. There are 15 residues in the CDR3. CDR3 amino acids: CASRGELGAYQPQHF. The CDR3 nucleotides read TGTGCCAGCAGGGGGGAGCTGGGGGCCTATCAGCCCCAGCATTTT.

Notes on this clonotype: This may be a read error, as it is one base from a much larger clone. The DNA of the CDR3 is TGTGTCAGCTCACCCCCGGGACAGGGAACCGATACGCAGTATTTT. Translated: CVSSPPGQGTDTQYF. V is TRBV18 and J is TRBJ2-3, with TRBD1 matching 9 bases. The germline gives CDR1 KGHSH, CDR2 LQKENI. The CDR3 runs to 15 residues.

This clonotype has only a few counts. The chain joins TRBV5-1 to TRBJ1-1; D is perhaps TRBD1 (6 bases). V was cut by 0 bases and J by 7 bases, with 7 bases left in between. Germline V gene sequence: CDR1 SGHRS, CDR2 YFSETQ. This CDR3 has 12 amino acids. The CDR3 nucleotides read TGCGCCAGCAGCTTGGAAGGGGGTGAAGCTTTCTTT. Amino acids: CASSLEGGEAFF.

This clonotype showed up many times. J is TRBJ1-3 and V is TRBV5-6, with 7 bases identical to TRBD1. Germline V gene data show CDR1 as SGHDT and CDR2 as YYEEEE. V shed 0 bases and J 0 bases; nucleotides not matched to a gene: 6. The CDR3 contains 17 residues. As DNA, the CDR3 is TGTGCCAGCAGCTTGGACCTCGGGACAGACTCTGGAAACACCATATATTTT. It is translated as CASSLDLGTDSGNTIYF.

This clonotype was detected ten times or more. The gene calls are TRBV11-3 and TRBJ2-3; D unclear. The CDR3 length is 13 residues. The V and J ends lost 4 bases and 7 bases respectively, with 12 bases between them. Germline V gene sequence: CDR1 SGHNT, CDR2 YENEEA. The CDR3 spells CASSSTLGNTQYF. CDR3 nucleotide sequence: TGTGCCAGCAGCTCCACCCTGGGAAATACGCAGTATTTT.

This clonotype was seen ten or more times. The chain has TRBV11-1 and TRBJ2-6; D could derive from TRBD1 or TRBD2 (5 bases each). This CDR3 region has 16 residues. Germline CDR1 is SGHAT and CDR2 is FQDESV (reference sequence). Deletions cut 1 base from V and 2 bases from J, with 9 bases between. The CDR3 sequence is CASSLGGDAGANVLTF. The CDR3 nucleotides read TGTGCCAGCAGCTTAGGAGGGGACGCTGGGGCCAACGTCCTGACTTTC.

Points on this clonotype: A far larger clone is just one base off, so this is likely a read error. The CDR3 sequence: CASYGLGGADEQYF. CDR3 DNA sequence: TGTGCCAGCTACGGGCTGGGGGGGGCGGATGAGCAGTACTTC. This chain joins TRBV5-5 and TRBJ2-7; D possibly corresponds to TRBD2 (7 bases). Trimming removed 7 bases at V and 7 bases at J, with 21 bases between. This CDR3 contains 14 residues. CDR1 and CDR2 (germline): SGHKS, YYEKEE (reference sequence).

This clonotype was recorded many times. The chain has TRBV20-1 and TRBJ2-5; no clear D. CDR1 is DFQATT, CDR2 SNEGSKA, per germline (reference sequence). The CDR3 totals 13 residues. V was cut by 5 bases and J by 3 bases, with 13 bases left in between. The chain's CDR3 is CSAPRTGEETQYF. The CDR3 DNA follows: TGCAGTGCTCCCCGGACGGGCGAAGAGACCCAGTACTTC.

This clonotype was recorded many times. The genes are TRBV12-3 or TRBV12-4 and TRBJ2-5; 11 bases are a match to TRBD2. CDR3 length: 15 residues. With 5 bases clipped from V and 7 bases from J, the junction kept 9 bases outside the gene matches. CDR3 sequence reads: CASSPLTSGDGTQYF. CDR3 DNA: TGTGCCAGCAGTCCCCTGACTAGCGGGGATGGGACCCAGTACTTC.

This clonotype was observed many times. CDR3 coding DNA: TGTGCCACCAGTGATTCGATGGGGACAGGGGCCACAGATACGCAGTATTTT. The encoded protein is CATSDSMGTGATDTQYF. This chain connects TRBV24-1 to TRBJ2-3; TRBD1 matches 10 bases. The V and J ends lost 2 bases and 2 bases, in that order; junction bases with no gene match: 6. The CDR3 loop spans 17 amino acids. Germline V CDR1 and CDR2: KGHDR, SFDVKD.

Many counts were recorded for this clonotype. CDR3 sequence reads: CASSSDSSTDTQYF. The CDR3, as DNA: TGTGCCAGCAGCTCGGACAGTAGCACAGATACGCAGTATTTT. This rearrangement joins TRBV11-3 to TRBJ2-3; possibly TRBD1 for D (6 bases). Germline V gives CDR1 SGHNT, CDR2 YENEEA. V lost 4 bases to trimming and J lost 0 bases, with 8 bases between them. The CDR3 sequence is 14 residues long.

This clonotype was recorded at least ten times. The chain carries TRBV14 and TRBJ2-7; 11 nucleotides agree with TRBD1. This CDR3 has 17 residues. With V trimmed by 5 bases and J by 7 bases, 16 bases remained unmatched. Per germline, CDR1 SGHDN and CDR2 FVKESK. In DNA form, the CDR3 reads TGTGCCAGCAGCACGTACGGCGGGACAGGGGGTCCGGAGGAGCAGTACTTC. It specifies CASSTYGGTGGPEEQYF.

This clonotype has ten or more counts. The rearrangement uses TRBV11-1 and TRBJ2-2; 12 bases fit TRBD1. The length of the CDR3 is 15 residues. Per the germline V gene, CDR1 is SGHAT and CDR2 is FQDESV (reference sequence). Trimming at V came to 5 bases and at J to 5 bases, leaving 3 bases not matched to a gene. The DNA of the CDR3 is TGTGCCAGCAGCCGGGACAGGGGGCGGACCGGGGAGCTGTTTTTT. Residues: CASSRDRGRTGELFF.

This clonotype came up a few times. Because the CDR3's place on the DNA is in doubt, the DNA is left out and the CDR3 is given as listed by TCRdb. The rearrangement uses TRBV2 and TRBJ2-2. The CDR3 comprises 16 residues, both ends counted. Germline-derived CDR1 and CDR2 are SNHLY and FYNNEI. CDR3: CASSQARTNTGELFFF.